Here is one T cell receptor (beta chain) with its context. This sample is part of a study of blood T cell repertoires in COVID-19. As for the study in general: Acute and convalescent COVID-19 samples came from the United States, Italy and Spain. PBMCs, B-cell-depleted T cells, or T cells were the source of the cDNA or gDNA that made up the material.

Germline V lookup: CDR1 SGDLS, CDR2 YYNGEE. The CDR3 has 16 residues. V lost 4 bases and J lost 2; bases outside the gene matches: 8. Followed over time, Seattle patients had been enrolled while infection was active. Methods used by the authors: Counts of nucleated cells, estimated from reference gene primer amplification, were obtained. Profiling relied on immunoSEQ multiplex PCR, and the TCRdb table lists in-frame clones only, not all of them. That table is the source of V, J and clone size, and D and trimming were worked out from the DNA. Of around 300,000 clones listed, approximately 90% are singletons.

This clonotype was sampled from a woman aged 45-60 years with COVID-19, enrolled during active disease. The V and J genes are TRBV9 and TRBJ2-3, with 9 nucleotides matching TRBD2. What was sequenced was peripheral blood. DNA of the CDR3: TGTGCCAGCAGCAAACCGGGACTAGCAAACACAGATACGCAGTATTTT. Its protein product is CASSKPGLANTDTQYF.